The 16 T cell receptor beta chains below were found in one sample sequenced in a study of T cell responses to AZD1222 COVID-19 vaccine. Produced via immunoSEQ multiplex PCR; TCRdb's table is partial and in-frame only. The table includes just over 150,000 clones, about 87% detected once. The sample consisted of peripheral blood, taken 28 days after the second AZD1222 dose. These receptors originate from an adult who received the AZD1222 COVID-19 vaccine.

The rearrangement links TRBV2 to TRBJ1-1; no firm D call. The CDR3 has 14 residues. The germline V and J ends were trimmed by 6 bases and 0 bases, with 11 bases remaining between them. Germline V lookup: CDR1 SNHLY, CDR2 FYNNEI. The CDR3 bases are TGTGCCAGCAGGGACGTAACAGTGAACACTGAAGCTTTCTTT. Encoded protein: CASRDVTVNTEAFF.

The V gene is TRBV5-4, the J gene TRBJ2-2, with no clear D. The germline V and J ends were trimmed by 2 bases and 6 bases, with 11 bases remaining between them. The CDR3 runs to 14 residues. Germline V CDR1 and CDR2: SGHNT, YYREEE (reference sequence). CDR3 residues: CASSLETRSGELFF. In DNA form, the CDR3 reads TGTGCCAGCAGCTTAGAAACCCGGTCCGGGGAGCTGTTTTTT.

The V and J genes are TRBV19 and TRBJ2-7, with 7 nucleotides matching TRBD1. Germline values: CDR1 LNHDA, CDR2 SQIVND (reference sequence). CDR3 length: 15 residues. The trim removed 8 bases at V and 2 bases at J, leaving 12 bases unmatched. For the CDR3, the DNA is TGTGCCAGTTGTAATCCCGGACAGGCGACCTACGAGCAGTACTTC. This translates into CASCNPGQATYEQYF.

The chain carries TRBV4-3 and TRBJ1-5; 7 bases align to TRBD1. Trimming took 1 base from V and 4 from J; bases not matched to a gene: 7. The V gene's germline CDR1 is LGHNA and CDR2 YSLEER. The CDR3 loop spans 16 amino acids. The CDR3 loop is CASSQGTGTENQPQHF. In DNA form, the CDR3 reads TGCGCCAGCAGCCAAGGTACCGGGACAGAAAATCAGCCCCAGCATTTT.

This chain joins TRBV4-1 and TRBJ2-2, with TRBD1 matching 7 bases. V was clipped by 4 bases and J by 6 bases; unmatched bases: 23. The germline gives CDR1 MGHRA, CDR2 YSYEKL. The CDR3 spans 20 residues. This chain's CDR3 is CASSLRSSETGSFPPGELFF. The DNA for the CDR3 is TGCGCCAGCAGCCTTCGCTCTTCCGAGACAGGGTCCTTTCCCCCCGGGGAGCTGTTTTTT.

The J gene is TRBJ2-7, the V gene TRBV4-3; 10 bases are shared with TRBD1. The CDR3 extends over 19 amino acids. Unmatched junction bases numbered 11, after V lost 0 bases and J lost 0 bases. Per the germline V gene, CDR1 is LGHNA and CDR2 is YSLEER. The CDR3 nucleotides are TGCGCCAGCAGCCAAGAATGGGGGGCGACAGGGGGCTTCTCCTACGAGCAGTACTTC. Translated, it gives CASSQEWGATGGFSYEQYF.

V is TRBV7-6 and J is TRBJ1-5; TRBD1 matches 7 bases. CDR3 length equals 15 residues. Losses at the gene ends were 2 bases for V and 8 bases for J; bases not matched to a gene: 9. The V gene's germline CDR1 is SGHVS and CDR2 FNYEAQ. CDR3 in DNA: TGTGCCAGCAGCTTAACGACAGGGAGAGGGGAGCCCCAGCATTTT. It codes for CASSLTTGRGEPQHF.

This chain connects TRBV5-1 to TRBJ2-2; 11 bases map to TRBD2. The germline V gene encodes CDR1 SGHRS and CDR2 YFSETQ. Germline trimming cut 7 bases from V and 0 bases from J; bases unmatched to any gene: 8. The CDR3 totals 17 residues. CDR3 residues: CASHPGLAGPNTGELFF. Here the CDR3 DNA reads TGCGCCAGCCACCCCGGACTAGCGGGCCCGAACACCGGGGAGCTGTTTTTT.

This clone was detected only a few times. V gene TRBV4-1 combines with J gene TRBJ2-5; D possibly corresponds to TRBD2 (5 bases). The germline CDR1 and CDR2 sequences are MGHRA and YSYEKL. There are 16 residues in the CDR3. The germline V and J ends were trimmed by 0 bases and 5 bases, with 16 bases remaining between them. CDR3 bases: TGCGCCAGCAGCCAAGATGGGGAGCGTCCCGGGGAGACCCAGTACTTC. It is translated as CASSQDGERPGETQYF.

This chain links TRBV28 with TRBJ1-1, with 9 bases lining up with TRBD1. The germline V gene encodes CDR1 MDHEN and CDR2 SYDVKM. This CDR3 has 19 amino acids. Losses at the gene ends were 10 bases for V and 6 bases for J; bases not matched to a gene: 27. This CDR3 reads CATRNRGLTSLDSVSEAFF. The DNA for the CDR3 is TGTGCCACCAGGAACAGGGGGCTCACCTCACTTGACTCGGTCTCTGAAGCTTTCTTT.

V usage is TRBV5-1 and J usage is TRBJ2-1; 9 positions agree with TRBD2. Germline V gene sequence: CDR1 SGHRS, CDR2 YFSETQ. The ends lost 2 bases at V and 0 bases at J; junction bases unmatched: 6. The CDR3 covers 17 residues. The CDR3 nucleotides read TGCGCCAGCAGCTTTCTAGCGGGAACTAACTCCTACAATGAGCAGTTCTTC. Translation gives CASSFLAGTNSYNEQFF.

The chain recombines TRBV5-1 with TRBJ2-4; weak D call: TRBD1 (6 bases). CDR3 length: 14 amino acids. The V gene's germline CDR1 is SGHRS and CDR2 YFSETQ. Trimming pared 0 bases from V and 8 bases from J, leaving 12 bases between. The CDR3 region is CASSLEQGRDIQYF. CDR3 sequence (DNA): TGCGCCAGCAGCTTGGAGCAGGGGAGAGACATTCAGTACTTC.

The chain recombines TRBV7-3 with TRBJ2-1, with 8 bases matching TRBD2. Unmatched junction bases numbered 3, after V lost 2 bases and J lost 6 bases. The CDR3 totals 14 residues. Germline CDR1 and CDR2: SGHTA and FQGTGA. CDR3 protein: CASSLSAGGNEQFF. The CDR3 nucleotides read TGTGCCAGCAGCTTATCGGCGGGGGGCAATGAGCAGTTCTTC.

As concerns this clone: This CDR3 is also generated by other DNA sequences in the sample. The chain employs TRBV18 and TRBJ2-3; 8 positions agree with TRBD1. This CDR3 spans 14 amino acids. The trim removed 1 base at V and 4 bases at J, leaving 1 base unmatched. Germline V gene lookup returns CDR1 KGHSH and CDR2 LQKENI. This chain's CDR3 is CASSPRQGPDTQYF. CDR3 sequence (DNA): TGTGCCAGCTCACCACGACAGGGGCCAGATACGCAGTATTTT.

The chain couples TRBV5-6 to TRBJ1-1; D remains unclear. The CDR3 covers 17 residues. The germline V and J ends were trimmed by 7 bases and 2 bases, with 24 bases remaining between them. Germline V gene lookup returns CDR1 SGHDT and CDR2 YYEEEE. In nucleotides, the CDR3 is TGTGCCAGCGTAATGGGTACTCCGTCCCCGGCTAACACTGAAGCTTTCTTT. It translates to CASVMGTPSPANTEAFF. The variable domain in full, completed from reference TRBV5-6 and TRBJ1-1, reads DAGVTQSPTHLIKTRGQQVTLRCSPKSGHDTVSWYQQALGQGPQFIFQYYEEEERQRGNFPDRFSGHQFPNYSSELNVNALLLGDSALYLCASVMGTPSPANTEAFFGQGTRLTVV.

This chain uses TRBV5-6 with TRBJ1-5; 11 bases are a match to TRBD1. From germline, CDR1 is SGHDT and CDR2 YYEEEE. This CDR3 has 15 residues. V was pared by 4 bases and J by 4 bases, with 4 bases of the junction left unmatched. CDR3 protein: CASSLGQGANQPQHF. Here the CDR3 DNA reads TGTGCCAGCAGCCTAGGACAGGGGGCGAATCAGCCCCAGCATTTT.